This T cell receptor (beta chain) came from a study of spatial heterogeneity in lung cancer. Study-wide context: At a median of roughly two years after resection, follow-up PBMC samples were sequenced when available. The library had UMIs, and each TCR and UMI pair averaged more than ten raw reads.

The library protocol tagged each TCR cDNA with a unique molecular identifier. TCRdb reanalysed the 5' RACE reads using MiXCR and keeps one entry per CDR3 protein. The sample consists of over 15,000 distinct CDR3 sequences, around 5.9% of them appearing once. This clonotype was detected ten times or more. J lost 4 bases, V lost 5 bases, and 5 bases had no gene match. The length of the CDR3 is 15 residues. Germline CDR1 MDHEN, CDR2 SYDVKM. Time point reported: blood at routine non-recurrence follow-up after resection. Unsorted whole RNA of tumor, nontumor lung or frozen PBMC was sequenced. The sequence derives from a male donor with early-stage non-small cell lung cancer. This rearrangement joins TRBV28 to TRBJ2-2; 9 bases match TRBD1. This material consisted of PBMCs, taken at follow-up. The CDR3 nucleotides read TGTGCCAGCAGTCCGCCGGGACAGGGCACCGGGGAGCTGTTTTTT. Its protein is CASSPPGQGTGELFF.